The present entry profiles one T cell receptor beta chain with its context. Its antigen is not known. This sample is part of a study of response to subunit inactivated influenza vaccine. TCRdb used MiXCR to reprocess the RT-PCR reads, holding one entry per CDR3 protein. The sample records 150,000 to 200,000 distinct CDR3 sequences, roughly 12% being singletons. CDR3 length: 16 residues. Germline V gene data show CDR1 as PRHDT and CDR2 as FYEKMQ (reference sequence). The V and J ends lost 5 bases and 0 bases respectively, with 17 bases between them. Study-wide results and caveats: Authors proposed each seasonal influenza vaccination draws in few new T cells.

These same records also appear under a second study, on T cells expressing NK-cell markers. This second study says: The authors generated TCR beta cDNA through 5'RACE template switching with UMIs. Of eight sequenced donors, seven were HCMV-seropositive and one HCMV-seronegative. Dominant NKG2C+ clonotypes in five to seven donors made up roughly 1.0-7.0% of CD8+ T cells. Similarly, these clonotypes led the CD3+CD56-NKG2C+ fraction as well in a handful of donors.

This chain links TRBV13 with TRBJ2-7; D unclear. The source material was CD8+ T cells sorted from PBMCs, sampled 11 to 12 days after vaccination. The TCR was taken from a man in his fifties or sixties who received an inactivated influenza vaccine. CDR3 DNA sequence: TGTGCCAGCAGCGATGAAGGGAACGGTGGCTCCTACGAGCAGTACTTC. Its translation: CASSDEGNGGSYEQYF.